This T cell receptor (beta chain) was identified in a study of T cell changes during pregnancy in multiple sclerosis. Germline CDR1 and CDR2: SGHRS and YFSETQ. The CDR3 covers 17 residues. J gave up 0 bases and V 0 bases, and 6 bases lay outside the gene matches. Measured with immunoSEQ multiplex PCR; TCRdb has only the in-frame clones, and not every one. Altogether 20,000 to 25,000 clones are present, about 91% being singletons, with the ten largest covering 0.68%. This TCR was sampled from a female donor with multiple sclerosis, enrolled in a pregnancy study. Specimen: CD4+ T cells from peripheral blood mononuclear cells, collected in the third trimester of pregnancy. The rearrangement uses TRBV5-1 and TRBJ2-3, with 8 bases fitting TRBD1. Here the CDR3 reads CASSLATGGFSTDTQYF. The CDR3 DNA follows: TGCGCCAGCAGCTTGGCTACAGGGGGTTTCAGCACAGATACGCAGTATTTT.